This entry lists 21 T cell receptor beta chains sequenced from one sample in a study of blood T cell repertoires in COVID-19. Method: immunoSEQ multiplex PCR; TCRdb's copy keeps in-frame clones and lacks some. The repertoire consists of roughly 180,000 clones, with more than 70% occurring once and the leading ten covering less than 20%. Sequenced input: PBMCs or T cells enriched from blood (not recorded which). These receptors all stem from a man in his sixties who had recovered from COVID-19.

V gene TRBV9 combines with J gene TRBJ2-2, with D possibly TRBD2 on 5 matching bases. V gave up 4 bases and J gave up 9 bases, with 13 bases separating them. CDR3 size: 13 residues. Per germline, CDR1 SGDLS and CDR2 YYNGEE. In nucleotides, the CDR3 is TGTGCCAGCAGCCGCCTTATCGGGAGGGAGCTGTTTTTT. Residues: CASSRLIGRELFF.

The chain is built from TRBV5-6 and TRBJ2-7; 8 bases are shared with TRBD1. Trimming at V came to 2 bases and at J to 4 bases, leaving 5 bases not matched to a gene. CDR1 SGHDT and CDR2 YYEEEE come from the germline V gene. CDR3 length equals 14 residues. In DNA form, the CDR3 reads TGTGCCAGCAGCTTTGGGGACAGGTTATACGAGCAGTACTTC. This gives the protein CASSFGDRLYEQYF.

This clone was counted a few times. The chain couples TRBV5-4 to TRBJ2-2; TRBD2 aligns across 11 bases. The CDR3 is 16 amino acids. The V segment lost 5 bases and the J segment 5 bases; nucleotides outside the gene matches: 8. Germline CDR1 and CDR2: SGHNT and YYREEE (reference sequence). CDR3 bases: TGTGCCAGCAGTCAACTAGCGGGAGTAGGGACCGGGGAGCTGTTTTTT. Its translation: CASSQLAGVGTGELFF.

The genes are TRBV9 and TRBJ2-7; D unclear. The CDR3 length is 14 residues. Germline CDR1 is SGDLS and CDR2 is YYNGEE. The ends were cut back, 3 bases at V and 0 bases at J, with 10 bases in the middle. The CDR3 DNA follows: TGTGCCAGCAGCGGGCAGATCAGCTCCTACGAGCAGTACTTC. Translated, it gives CASSGQISSYEQYF. Looking up the rest from reference TRBV9 and TRBJ2-7 gives the full variable domain: DSGVTQTPKHLITATGQRVTLRCSPRSGDLSVYWYQQSLDQGLQFLIQYYNGEERAKGNILERFSAQQFPDLHSELNLSSLELGDSALYFCASSGQISSYEQYFGPGTRLTVT.

V gene TRBV30 combines with J gene TRBJ1-5, with TRBD1 identical over 9 bases. Per the germline V gene, CDR1 is GTSNPN and CDR2 is SVGIG (reference sequence). This CDR3 has 13 amino acids. J lost 1 base, V lost 5 bases, and 0 bases had no gene match. The CDR3 is CAWGTGSNQPQHF. CDR3 DNA sequence: TGTGCCTGGGGGACAGGGAGCAATCAGCCCCAGCATTTT.

This clone is a singleton in its sample. The J gene is TRBJ1-5, the V gene TRBV3-1 (or the pseudogene TRBV3-2); D is ambiguous. CDR1 and CDR2 from the germline V gene are LGHDT and YNNKEL (reference sequence). V lost 0 bases and J lost 6, with 6 bases in between. This CDR3 region has 13 residues. The CDR3 DNA is TGTGCCAGCAGCCAAGATCGGTTTCAGCCCCAGCATTTT. Encoded protein: CASSQDRFQPQHF.

The chain has TRBV7-3 and TRBJ2-1; 12 bases line up with TRBD2. The ends lost 5 bases at V and 8 bases at J; junction bases unmatched: 7. CDR3 length: 15 residues. From germline, CDR1 is SGHTA and CDR2 FQGTGA. CDR3 protein: CASSLLGLAGHEQFF. The CDR3 DNA reads TGTGCCAGCAGCCTCCTGGGACTAGCGGGCCATGAGCAGTTCTTC.

The chain carries TRBV24-1 and TRBJ2-7; D gene unclear. This CDR3 is 13 amino acids long. The germline V gene has CDR1 KGHDR and CDR2 SFDVKD. V was pared by 1 base and J by 0 bases, with 3 bases between. CDR3 region: CATSDFGSYEQYF. The CDR3 DNA reads TGTGCCACCAGTGATTTCGGCTCCTACGAGCAGTACTTC.

Only a few counts were recorded for this clone. The chain has TRBV7-2 and TRBJ1-2; D ambiguous. Germline V gives CDR1 SGHTA, CDR2 FQGNSA. The V and J ends lost 1 base and 4 bases respectively, with 13 bases between them. The CDR3 is made up of 15 amino acids. The CDR3 sequence is CASSLGAAHGYGYTF. CDR3 coding DNA: TGTGCCAGCAGCTTAGGGGCAGCTCATGGCTATGGCTACACCTTC.

This sequence joins TRBV28 and TRBJ1-6; 9 bases line up with TRBD1. The germline V gene encodes CDR1 MDHEN and CDR2 SYDVKM. The junction had 5 bases not matched to a gene; V was cut back by 5 bases and J by 12 bases. The CDR3 totals 13 residues. CDR3 amino acids: CASSRDRVLPLHF. Here the CDR3 DNA reads TGTGCCAGCAGTAGGGACAGGGTGTTACCCCTCCACTTT.

This clone was detected a few times. This chain links TRBV15 with TRBJ2-7, with a tentative D call TRBD1 (6 bases). The ends were cut back, 3 bases at V and 0 bases at J, with 18 bases in the middle. The length of the CDR3 is 17 residues. The germline CDR1 and CDR2 sequences are LNHNV and YYDKDF (reference sequence). The CDR3 region has the DNA TGTGCCACCAGCAGCACCTCGGGGACACCCAACTCCTACGAGCAGTACTTC. It codes for CATSSTSGTPNSYEQYF.

The chain uses TRBV18 and TRBJ2-7; the D gene is possibly TRBD2 (10 bases). CDR3 length: 19 amino acids. Germline V gene sequence: CDR1 KGHSH, CDR2 LQKENI. Trimming cost V 1 base and J 3 bases, with 25 bases left between them. Here the CDR3 reads CASSPLRTGALAGVYEQYF. The CDR3 nucleotides are TGTGCCAGCTCACCACTCCGGACAGGGGCCCTAGCGGGAGTCTACGAGCAGTACTTC. The full variable domain, with the rest looked up from reference TRBV18 and TRBJ2-7, is NAGVMQNPRHLVRRRGQEARLRCSPMKGHSHVYWYRQLPEEGLKFMVYLQKENIIDESGMPKERFSAEFPKEGPSILRIQQVVRGDSAAYFCASSPLRTGALAGVYEQYFGPGTRLTVT.

The genes are TRBV5-5 and TRBJ1-1, with 11 positions matching TRBD1. CDR3 length equals 14 residues. CDR1 is SGHKS, CDR2 YYEKEE, per germline (reference sequence). The V gene end was trimmed by 2 bases and the J gene end by 5 bases; junction bases not matched to a gene: 2. CDR3 in DNA: TGTGCCAGCAGCTTTGGGACAGGGGGTACTGAAGCTTTCTTT. Encoded protein: CASSFGTGGTEAFF.

This clone appeared a few times. V is TRBV27 and J is TRBJ2-4; D call uncertain. The CDR3 extends over 15 amino acids. Trimming cost V 3 bases and J 1 base, with 10 bases left between them. The germline CDR1 and CDR2 sequences are MNHEY and SMNVEV (reference sequence). CDR3 coding DNA: TGTGCCAGCAGTTTTATCACGGAGGCCAAAAACATTCAGTACTTC. Protein sequence: CASSFITEAKNIQYF.

The chain employs TRBV11-2 and TRBJ2-2; 10 positions match TRBD1. This CDR3 region has 14 residues. Looked up from germline, CDR1 is SGHAT and CDR2 is FQNNGV. The ends lost 3 bases at V and 6 bases at J; junction bases unmatched: 1. The CDR3 sequence is CASSFDRGPGELFF. In DNA, the CDR3 is TGTGCCAGCAGCTTCGACAGGGGGCCCGGGGAGCTGTTTTTT.

The chain uses TRBV2 and TRBJ2-5, with D possibly TRBD1 on 5 matching bases. Germline V gene data show CDR1 as SNHLY and CDR2 as FYNNEI. Trimming removed 7 bases from V and 1 base from J, with 10 bases in between. The CDR3 loop spans 13 amino acids. The CDR3 loop reads CASTRTTQETQYF. The CDR3 nucleotides are TGTGCCAGCACCCGGACAACCCAAGAGACCCAGTACTTC.

This clone showed up just once. The CDR3 here is CASSVAGSTEAFF. The CDR3 coding sequence is TGTGCCAGCAGCGTAGCGGGTAGCACTGAAGCTTTCTTT. The V gene is TRBV9, the J gene TRBJ1-1; D remains ambiguous. Trimming took 0 bases from V and 4 from J, leaving 7 bases between them. The CDR3 contains 13 residues. Germline values: CDR1 SGDLS, CDR2 YYNGEE.

The chain links TRBV6-6 to TRBJ1-1; D is unresolved. Germline CDR1 is MNHNY and CDR2 is SVGAGI (reference sequence). The ends were cut back, 0 bases at V and 1 base at J, with 12 bases in the middle. The CDR3 covers 16 residues. The CDR3 coding sequence is TGTGCCAGCAGTTACTCGAACTGGGGAGAGAACACTGAAGCTTTCTTT. It translates to CASSYSNWGENTEAFF.

V and J are TRBV27 and TRBJ2-7, with D unclear. The CDR3 runs 15 residues. The germline V gene encodes CDR1 MNHEY and CDR2 SMNVEV (reference sequence). Deletions cut 3 bases from V and 2 bases from J, with 14 bases between. The CDR3 sequence is CASSFSPAFAYEQYF. DNA of the CDR3: TGTGCCAGCAGTTTTTCCCCAGCGTTCGCCTACGAGCAGTACTTC.

The gene calls are TRBV6-5 and TRBJ2-7; D possibly corresponds to TRBD2 (5 bases). The CDR3 runs to 15 residues. With 5 bases removed from V and 4 bases from J, the gap between germline ends came to 18 bases. Germline V gene data show CDR1 as MNHEY and CDR2 as SVGAGI. The CDR3 region is CASSLEAQSDYEQYF. CDR3 DNA: TGTGCCAGCAGTCTGGAGGCCCAAAGCGATTACGAGCAGTACTTC.

The chain links TRBV19 to TRBJ2-5; 12 nucleotides line up with TRBD2. With V trimmed by 7 bases and J by 1 base, 4 bases remained unmatched. The CDR3 contains 15 residues. The V gene's germline CDR1 is LNHDA and CDR2 SQIVND (reference sequence). As DNA, the CDR3 is TGTGCCAGTAATGCGGGACTAGCGGGCCAAGAGACCCAGTACTTC. Its protein product is CASNAGLAGQETQYF. The full variable domain, rest sourced from reference TRBV19 and TRBJ2-5, is DGGITQSPKYLFRKEGQNVTLSCEQNLNHDAMYWYRQDPGQGLRLIYYSQIVNDFQKGDIAEGYSVSREKKESFPLTVTSAQKNPTAFYLCASNAGLAGQETQYFGPGTRLLVL.